A selection of T cell receptor beta chains follows, all from one sample in a study of precursors of human CD4 cytotoxic T cells. TCRdb reprocessed the reads with MiXCR, giving one entry per CDR3 protein. The sample records 750 or so distinct CDR3 sequences, roughly 15% being singletons. Sequences were obtained from memory CD4+ T cells from blood (PBMCs). These receptors were collected from a human donor in good health. CDR3s include the opening cysteine and the closing phenylalanine or tryptophan. The D gene is left open where the match is weak. Clone size is stated in some rows and not others, as once, few, many or a class when expanded.

d_gene,abundance,j_gene,v_gene,CDR3nt,CDR3aa
.,.,TRBJ1-6,TRBV14,TGTGCCAGCAGCCAAGGACGTTGGGTTTCACCCCTCCACTTT,CASSQGRWVSPLHF
TRBD2,.,TRBJ2-3,TRBV20-1,TGCAGTGCTAGAGACTATAGCGGGAGGGTCACAGATACGCAGTATTTT,CSARDYSGRVTDTQYF
.,large,TRBJ1-3,TRBV7-7,TGTGCCAGCAGCACCGGGCCCGGGGCTGGAAACACCATATATTTT,CASSTGPGAGNTIYF
TRBD2,.,TRBJ2-1,TRBV7-9,TGTGCCAGCAGCGAAGGGACTAGCGGGAGCAATGAGCAGTTCTTC,CASSEGTSGSNEQFF
TRBD2,.,TRBJ2-1,TRBV12-3/TRBV12-4,TGTGCCAGCAGTTTCACTAGCGGGAGGAATGAGCAGTTCTTC,CASSFTSGRNEQFF
.,.,TRBJ2-3,TRBV5-1,TGCGCCAGCAAGCGGGGACAGAACACAGATACGCAGTATTTT,CASKRGQNTDTQYF
TRBD2,.,TRBJ2-7,TRBV6-5,TGTGCCAGCGGAGGTCCTAGCGGGAAGAGGGAGCAGTACTTC,CASGGPSGKREQYF
TRBD1,large,TRBJ2-3,TRBV5-5,TGTGCCAGCAGCCTATCCACAGGGGGCTATAGCACAGATACGCAGTATTTT,CASSLSTGGYSTDTQYF
.,large,TRBJ1-5,TRBV3-1,TGTGCCAGCAGCCGGAATCAGGGACGTCAGCCCCAGCATTTT,CASSRNQGRQPQHF
.,.,TRBJ2-1,TRBV2,TGTGCCAGCAGATATAGCAATGAGCAGTTCTTC,CASRYSNEQFF
.,large,TRBJ2-5,TRBV20-1,TGCAGTGCTTCGACAGACTGGGAGACCCAGTACTTC,CSASTDWETQYF
TRBD1,few,TRBJ1-3,TRBV27,TGTGCCAGCAGTGCTCGGGACAGGAGTAAAGGTGGAAACACCATATATTTT,CASSARDRSKGGNTIYF
.,.,TRBJ2-2,TRBV27,TGTGCCAGCAGTTTTGTAGGGGGGGTTGACACCGGGGAGCTGTTTTTT,CASSFVGGVDTGELFF
.,.,TRBJ2-3,TRBV7-2,TGTGCCAGCAGCTACGAGGCATCTAGCACAGATACGCAGTATTTT,CASSYEASSTDTQYF
.,few,TRBJ2-3,TRBV20-1,TGCAGTGCTAGATTTTCGGAGTTTGGTACGCAGTATTTT,CSARFSEFGTQYF
.,.,TRBJ2-2,TRBV9,TGTGCCAGCAGCCACACAGAGGCAGGGAACACCGGGGAGCTGTTTTTT,CASSHTEAGNTGELFF
.,few,TRBJ1-1,TRBV5-1,TGCGCCAGCAGCCCCGACAGTGCGAACACTGAAGCTTTCTTT,CASSPDSANTEAFF
.,large,TRBJ2-3,TRBV5-1,TGCGCCAGCAGCCCTGCCCGTGTTACCGCTATTGGCACAGATACGCAGTATTTT,CASSPARVTAIGTDTQYF
TRBD2,large,TRBJ2-1,TRBV12-3/TRBV12-4,TGTGCCAGCACCCGTAGCGGGAGCTCCTACAATGAGCAGTTCTTC,CASTRSGSSYNEQFF
TRBD2,few,TRBJ2-1,TRBV9,TGTGCCAGCAGCGCCCGACTAGCGGGAGACCTGTATACTGAGCAGTTCTTC,CASSARLAGDLYTEQFF
TRBD2,.,TRBJ2-3,TRBV4-3,TGCGCCAGCAGCCAAGATCTACAGACTAGCGGGAGGACCTCCACAGATACGCAGTATTTT,CASSQDLQTSGRTSTDTQYF
.,.,TRBJ1-1,TRBV27,TGTGCCAGCAGTTTTACAGTGGGGACTGAAGCTTTCTTT,CASSFTVGTEAFF
.,.,TRBJ2-7,TRBV28,TGTGTCAGCAGTTTTTCTTCAGGGTGGGAGCAGTACTTC,CVSSFSSGWEQYF
.,large,TRBJ2-5,TRBV2,TGTGCCAGCAGTCAAGGTACCCAAGAGACCCAGTACTTC,CASSQGTQETQYF
.,few,TRBJ1-2,TRBV28,TGTGCCAGCAGTTTGGGGGTTAACTATGGCTACACCTTC,CASSLGVNYGYTF
TRBD2,.,TRBJ2-1,TRBV27,TGTGCCAGCACACTTCGGTGGGCGGGAGGTACAATGGAGCAGTTCTTC,CASTLRWAGGTMEQFF
TRBD2,.,TRBJ2-1,TRBV7-9,TGTGCCAGCAGCTTAGGGACTAGCGGGAATTCCTACAATGAGCAGTTCTTC,CASSLGTSGNSYNEQFF
TRBD1,.,TRBJ2-3,TRBV2,TGTGCCAGCAGAGCACACTTAACAGGGGCAGATACGCAGTATTTT,CASRAHLTGADTQYF
.,few,TRBJ1-2,TRBV4-3,TGCGCCAGCAGCCAAGGGGCCATGACATCCTATGGCTACACCTTC,CASSQGAMTSYGYTF
.,few,TRBJ2-1,TRBV5-5,TGTGCCAGCAGCTTGAGCCGGAGGACATACAATGAGCAGTTCTTC,CASSLSRRTYNEQFF
.,large,TRBJ2-1,TRBV5-1,TGCGCCAGCAGCTTATCGTACAATGAGCAGTTCTTC,CASSLSYNEQFF
TRBD1,large,TRBJ2-3,TRBV10-3,TGTGCCACCGGGACAGGGGGTACCACAGATACGCAGTATTTT,CATGTGGTTDTQYF
TRBD1,large,TRBJ2-5,TRBV19,TGTGCCAGTAGCACAGGGGCGGAGACCCAGTACTTC,CASSTGAETQYF
TRBD1,.,TRBJ2-1,TRBV30,TGTGCCTTCCACCGGGACAGCCATTACAATGAGCAGTTCTTC,CAFHRDSHYNEQFF
TRBD2,large,TRBJ2-1,TRBV7-2,TGTGCCAGCAGCTTAACCGTGGCGGGAGGAATGCGCAATGAGCAGTTCTTC,CASSLTVAGGMRNEQFF
.,large,TRBJ2-3,TRBV20-1,TGCAGTGCTGTAAGACTTGACTCTAGCACAGATACGCAGTATTTT,CSAVRLDSSTDTQYF
.,few,TRBJ1-2,TRBV5-1,TGCGCCAGCAGCCCCCGATCCTGGGACAATGGCTACACCTTC,CASSPRSWDNGYTF
.,large,TRBJ2-3,TRBV7-9,TGTGCCAGCAGCTCCACCACAGATACGCAGTATTTT,CASSSTTDTQYF
.,.,TRBJ2-3,TRBV2,TGTGCCAGCAGAGTAGGTTATCAGTTCACAGATACGCAGTATTTT,CASRVGYQFTDTQYF
.,few,TRBJ2-3,TRBV12-3/TRBV12-4,TGTGCCAGCAGCCGACCGGTGGCGGTTACCACAGATACGCAGTATTTT,CASSRPVAVTTDTQYF
TRBD1,few,TRBJ2-1,TRBV7-2,TGTGCCAGCAGCTACAGACAGGGGGCAAATGAGCAGTTCTTC,CASSYRQGANEQFF
.,few,TRBJ1-1,TRBV7-3,TGTGCCAGCAGCTCGAGACATCTCACTGAAGCTTTCTTT,CASSSRHLTEAFF
.,.,TRBJ1-5,TRBV10-3,TGTGCCATCAGTGTGGAGAATAGCAATCAGCCCCAGCATTTT,CAISVENSNQPQHF
TRBD1,few,TRBJ2-7,TRBV7-6,TGTGCCAGCAGCGATAGACAGGGGGCAGCCTACGAGCAGTACTTC,CASSDRQGAAYEQYF
.,large,TRBJ1-5,TRBV15,TGTGCCACCAGCTGGCAGGGCCAGCCCCAGCATTTT,CATSWQGQPQHF
.,.,TRBJ1-3,TRBV18,TGTGCCAGCTCACCCCCGGCAGGCAAAGTCGCTGGAAACACCATATATTTT,CASSPPAGKVAGNTIYF
TRBD1,.,TRBJ2-3,TRBV5-4,TGTGCCAGCAGCTGGGACAGAAGGACAGATACGCAGTATTTT,CASSWDRRTDTQYF
TRBD1,few,TRBJ2-5,TRBV10-3,TGTGCCATCAGTGCGGACAGGGGGTACCAAGAGACCCAGTACTTC,CAISADRGYQETQYF